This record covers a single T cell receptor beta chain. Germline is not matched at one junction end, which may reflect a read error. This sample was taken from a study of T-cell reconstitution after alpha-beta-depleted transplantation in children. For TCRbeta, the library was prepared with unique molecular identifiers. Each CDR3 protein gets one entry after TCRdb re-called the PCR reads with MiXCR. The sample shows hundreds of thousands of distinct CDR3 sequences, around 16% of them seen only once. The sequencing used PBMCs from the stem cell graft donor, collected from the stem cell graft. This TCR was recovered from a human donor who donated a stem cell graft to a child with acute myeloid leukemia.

Here the CDR3 reads CCAIPSPGQGARKPQHF. As DNA, the CDR3 is TGCTGTGCTATTCCATCCCCCGGACAGGGGGCAAGGAAGCCCCAGCATTTT. This chain connects TRBV20-1 to TRBJ1-5, with TRBD1 matching 11 bases. The CDR3 consists of 17 residues. Germline CDR1 DFQATT, CDR2 SNEGSKA (reference sequence).